This entry is about one T cell receptor beta chain. What antigen it recognizes has not been identified. Base qualities are not recorded, but no much larger clone differs from it by a single base. The CDR3 holds 13 amino acids from the cysteine to the phenylalanine. Kept here is only the CDR3 DNA, which spans 39 bases and is read in frame from base 1. CDR1 and CDR2 are read off the germline V gene as SGDLS and YYNGEE. V and J are truncated by 0 bases and 4 bases respectively, leaving an intervening sequence of 5 bases. No immune events, such as infections, were documented for the healthy donors during the collection period. Healthy-donor blood repertoires served as a training cohort to calibrate time-dependent variance in a beta-binomial model of T-cell clone differential abundance. The training cohort comprised roughly ten healthy donors, 3 female and 7 male. Donor ages ranged from 29 to 64 years, with an average of about 41 years. Whole blood, obtained from a commercial supplier, was collected from each healthy donor at three time points spaced roughly 14 days apart. Genomic DNA was extracted from unsorted whole blood for immunosequencing.

The data belong to a study of identifying expanded T cells in peripheral blood (dated by TCRdb to about 2019). In the study overall: Separate aliquots of the same genomic DNA pool were sequenced to produce technical replicates, and four replicates were compared in pairs. The investigation overall reported the following: Across all healthy-donor time intervals, the beta-binomial model significantly cut both the number of clones called differentially abundant and the false-positive rate. It was expected by the authors that biological variance in healthy repertoires might increase further over much longer intervals, such as months to years. The binomial model flagged around 1.2 differentially abundant clones between technical replicates but about 16 over around 2 weeks and under 25 over around 4 weeks. Across all healthy donors, variance in clone template counts between approximately 2-week samples was found to increase significantly with total template count.

TCRbeta CDR3 regions were profiled by bias-controlled multiplex PCR amplification of genomic DNA with the immunoSEQ Assay. Per the authors' processing: The absolute abundance of each unique TCRbeta CDR3 region was quantified after sequences were collapsed and filtered. Two models were used to test differential abundance: a binomial model (Fisher-equivalent) and a beta-binomial model that adds time-dependent variance fitted from healthy donors. Clones with fewer than 5 combined templates were excluded, and clones with Benjamini-Hochberg FDR below 0.01 were called differentially abundant. The form v = (b*log(k)+a)^2 was used to model beta-binomial variance as a function of total template count across the two samples. In TCRdb, the immuneACCESS table is reduced to in-frame sequences with V and J assigned. These tables do not hold every clone; where another copy was compared, an unresolved V gene accounts for under half, and the others remain unexplained. V and J calls and clone size are as listed in that table; D and trimming were resolved from the DNA. The sample table lists over 85,000 clones, 88% of them with a count of one. The ten largest clones capture 13% to 15% of the sample.

The sample taken for sequencing was blood. This TCR derives from a person between 18 and 69 years old in good health. The chain was built from TRBV9 and TRBJ2-1, with the identity of the D gene unclear. The DNA reads as follows: TGTGCCAGCAGCGTAGGGTTTTACAATGAGCAGTTCTTC. Translated, this gives CASSVGFYNEQFF.